By share of the sample, the clone carrying this T cell receptor beta chain is medium-sized (0.01 to 0.1%). Using its own MiXCR run on the 5' RACE reads, TCRdb lists one record per CDR3 protein. The sample includes about 12,000 distinct CDR3 sequences, about 22% of them seen just once. V was clipped by 5 bases and J by 1 base; unmatched bases: 7. CDR1 and CDR2 from the germline V gene are SGHTA and FQGTGA. The CDR3 has 16 amino acids. This receptor was identified in a female donor with breast cancer. The rearrangement joins TRBV7-3 to TRBJ2-2, with 7 nucleotides matching TRBD2. Material: naive CD4+ T cells sorted from blood. This sample's subset: naive CD4+ T cells, CD4+CD45RA+CD25-. The CDR3 DNA is TGTGCCAGCAGCCTTGGGGGGAGGGAGAACACCGGGGAGCTGTTTTTT. It translates to CASSLGGRENTGELFF.